This T cell receptor (beta chain) comes out of a study of blood T cells in healthy people across ages. In this sample, this clonotype turned up a few times. What it binds is unknown. General study points: Researchers said unsorted PBMCs prevented a conclusive naive versus antigen-experienced comparison.

Germline lookup yields CDR1 DFQATT and CDR2 SNEGSKA (reference sequence). Trimming took 2 bases from V and 8 from J, leaving 13 bases between them. The CDR3 has 14 residues. Isolating PBMCs gave at least 7 million of these cells per sample. Combining a sample-barcoded 5' primer with a J-beta primer mix, a second PCR ran for about 7 to 12 cycles. From the 5' RACE reads, TCRdb called clonotypes with MiXCR, one entry per CDR3 protein. The table includes around 1,100,000 distinct CDR3 sequences, more than 30% detected once. The TCR sequence derives from a man between 18 and 35 years old in good health. The V call is TRBV20-1, the J call TRBJ1-6; no definite D call. Sequencing was carried out using blood. Written as DNA, the CDR3 is TGCAGTGCTAGAAGGGCTGGGCCCGATTCACCCCTCCACTTT. Protein: CSARRAGPDSPLHF.